Listed here are 24 T cell receptor beta chains from one sample, sequenced in a study of blood T cell repertoires in COVID-19. Data came from immunoSEQ multiplex PCR; TCRdb stores just in-frame clones and leaves some out. The data show approximately 210,000 clones, with 85% to 90% seen just once and approximately 10% held by the top ten. The sequenced material came from peripheral blood. These receptors were obtained from a man aged 50 to 60 with COVID-19, enrolled during active disease.

The V and J genes are TRBV19 and TRBJ2-1; the match to TRBD2 covers 13 bases. This CDR3 is built from 15 residues. Germline V gives CDR1 LNHDA, CDR2 SQIVND (reference sequence). The V and J ends lost 5 bases and 6 bases, in that order; junction bases with no gene match: 4. The CDR3 coding sequence is TGTGCCAGTAGTCCTAGGACTAGCGGGGGCAATGAGCAGTTCTTC. Protein sequence: CASSPRTSGGNEQFF. The variable domain in full, completed from reference TRBV19 and TRBJ2-1, reads DGGITQSPKYLFRKEGQNVTLSCEQNLNHDAMYWYRQDPGQGLRLIYYSQIVNDFQKGDIAEGYSVSREKKESFPLTVTSAQKNPTAFYLCASSPRTSGGNEQFFGPGTRLTVL.

The chain joins TRBV6-5 to TRBJ2-7, with 9 bases matching TRBD2. The V segment lost 8 bases and the J segment 2 bases; nucleotides outside the gene matches: 4. Germline CDR1 reads MNHEY; CDR2 reads SVGAGI. CDR3 length equals 13 residues. CDR3 residues: CASVPSGTYEQYF. The CDR3 DNA sequence: TGTGCCAGCGTACCTAGCGGGACCTACGAGCAGTACTTC.

V and J are TRBV19 and TRBJ1-2; 7 bases map to TRBD1. The germline V gene encodes CDR1 LNHDA and CDR2 SQIVND (reference sequence). This CDR3 is built from 15 residues. Losses at the gene ends were 3 bases for V and 4 bases for J; bases not matched to a gene: 8. CDR3 in DNA: TGTGCCAGTAGTATCGCCAGGGGGAGTAGCTATGGCTACACCTTC. Translated: CASSIARGSSYGYTF.

This clone was detected only once. V usage is TRBV10-2 and J usage is TRBJ2-7; 10 bases fit TRBD1. There are 13 residues in the CDR3. The germline CDR1 and CDR2 sequences are WSHSY and SAAADI. The trim removed 7 bases at V and 5 bases at J, leaving 5 bases unmatched. The CDR3 region is CASKGQGSHEQYF. DNA for the CDR3: TGCGCCAGCAAGGGACAGGGGTCCCACGAGCAGTACTTC.

The V call is TRBV5-4, the J call TRBJ2-5, with 9 bases lining up with TRBD2. Per germline, CDR1 SGHNT and CDR2 YYREEE (reference sequence). The CDR3 runs to 16 residues. V shed 0 bases, J shed 4 bases, and the junction held 7 bases outside the gene matches. The CDR3 protein is CASSLGQRGAIETQYF. Here the CDR3 DNA reads TGTGCCAGCAGCTTGGGGCAGCGGGGGGCCATAGAGACCCAGTACTTC.

The gene calls are TRBV9 and TRBJ2-7; TRBD2 matches 7 bases. J gave up 3 bases and V 0 bases, and 15 bases lay outside the gene matches. The CDR3 is 18 residues long. Germline V CDR1 and CDR2: SGDLS, YYNGEE. In nucleotides, the CDR3 is TGTGCCAGCAGCGTAGCGGGGAGGGCCGGTCCTATCAGCTACGAGCAGTACTTC. Translation gives CASSVAGRAGPISYEQYF.

This chain joins TRBV7-9 and TRBJ1-1; 7 nucleotides align to TRBD1. The V gene end was trimmed by 1 base and the J gene end by 0 bases; junction bases not matched to a gene: 2. The CDR3 sequence is 15 residues long. Germline CDR1 reads SEHNR; CDR2 reads FQNEAQ (reference sequence). CDR3 residues: CASSLEGQLNTEAFF. CDR3 DNA: TGTGCCAGCAGCTTAGAGGGACAGCTGAACACTGAAGCTTTCTTT. The variable domain in full, completed from reference TRBV7-9 and TRBJ1-1, reads DTGVSQNPRHKITKRGQNVTFRCDPISEHNRLYWYRQTLGQGPEFLTYFQNEAQLEKSRLLSDRFSAERPKGSFSTLEIQRTEQGDSAMYLCASSLEGQLNTEAFFGQGTRLTVV.

The V gene is TRBV27, the J gene TRBJ2-2; TRBD1 agrees at 7 bases. Germline V gene sequence: CDR1 MNHEY, CDR2 SMNVEV (reference sequence). The CDR3 runs 17 residues. With 4 bases clipped from V and 0 bases from J, the junction kept 8 bases outside the gene matches. The CDR3 here is CASSSGTQGANTGELFF. The CDR3 region has the DNA TGTGCCAGCAGTTCGGGGACCCAGGGGGCGAACACCGGGGAGCTGTTTTTT.

The V call is TRBV28, the J call TRBJ1-5, with no clear D. Deletions cut 1 base from V and 5 bases from J, with 3 bases between. This CDR3 has 12 amino acids. Germline V gene lookup returns CDR1 MDHEN and CDR2 SYDVKM. The CDR3 nucleotides read TGTGCCAGCAGTTTATCGGATCAGCCCCAGCATTTT. It codes for CASSLSDQPQHF.

The chain links TRBV27 to TRBJ1-5, with 9 bases fitting TRBD1. The CDR3 consists of 15 residues. Per germline, CDR1 MNHEY and CDR2 SMNVEV (reference sequence). The junction had 5 bases not matched to a gene; V was cut back by 2 bases and J by 6 bases. The CDR3 spells CASSLMGQGSQPQHF. CDR3 sequence (DNA): TGTGCCAGCAGTTTAATGGGACAGGGTAGTCAGCCCCAGCATTTT.

V gene TRBV6-5 combines with J gene TRBJ2-7; unclear D gene. The CDR3 loop spans 13 amino acids. CDR1 MNHEY and CDR2 SVGAGI come from the germline V gene. With 6 bases removed from V and 2 bases from J, the gap between germline ends came to 11 bases. CDR3 region: CASSVRGTYEQYF. For the CDR3, the DNA is TGTGCCAGCAGCGTCCGAGGTACCTACGAGCAGTACTTC.

The J gene is TRBJ2-7, the V gene TRBV6-5, with TRBD1 identical over 9 bases. Germline trimming cut 5 bases from V and 3 bases from J; bases unmatched to any gene: 5. The CDR3 consists of 14 residues. The V gene's germline CDR1 is MNHEY and CDR2 SVGAGI. The CDR3 DNA reads TGTGCCAGCAGTAAGGGACAGGGTCTCTACGAGCAGTACTTC. Translating it yields CASSKGQGLYEQYF.

The gene calls are TRBV30 and TRBJ1-5; D might be TRBD1 (6 bases). There are 16 residues in the CDR3. Germline CDR1 and CDR2: GTSNPN and SVGIG (reference sequence). V was pared by 0 bases and J by 0 bases, with 12 bases between. Here the CDR3 reads CAWSVRRGSSNQPQHF. CDR3 DNA sequence: TGTGCCTGGAGTGTACGCAGGGGAAGTAGCAATCAGCCCCAGCATTTT.

The V call is TRBV10-1, the J call TRBJ2-5; no clear D gene. V was cut by 2 bases and J by 5 bases, with 9 bases left in between. From germline, CDR1 is WNHNN and CDR2 SYGVQD (reference sequence). CDR3 length: 13 amino acids. CDR3 loop: CASSETHWETQYF. CDR3 nucleotides: TGCGCCAGCAGTGAGACCCACTGGGAGACCCAGTACTTC.

The rearrangement uses TRBV4-1 and TRBJ1-1, with TRBD1 matching over 7 bases. CDR1 and CDR2 (germline): MGHRA, YSYEKL. Germline trimming cut 4 bases from V and 5 bases from J; bases unmatched to any gene: 10. This CDR3 has 15 amino acids. The CDR3 DNA reads TGCGCCAGCAGCCTAGAACCGACAGGGCCGACTGAAGCTTTCTTT. The encoded protein is CASSLEPTGPTEAFF.

This sequence joins TRBV6-4 and TRBJ2-3; 7 nucleotides match TRBD1. This CDR3 contains 14 residues. Trimming took 5 bases from V and 2 from J; bases not matched to a gene: 4. Germline assignment: CDR1 MRHNA and CDR2 SNTAGT. The CDR3: CASSRDRTTDTQYF. CDR3 coding DNA: TGTGCCAGCAGTCGGGACAGAACCACAGATACGCAGTATTTT.

This chain uses TRBV27 with TRBJ2-7; 8 nucleotides align to TRBD1. V gave up 10 bases and J gave up 1 base; unmatched junction bases: 3. The CDR3 contains 12 residues. Germline-derived CDR1 and CDR2 are MNHEY and SMNVEV (reference sequence). The CDR3 region is CATRDRSYEQYF. The CDR3 DNA is TGTGCCACCCGGGACAGGTCCTACGAGCAGTACTTC.

This rearrangement joins TRBV3-1 (or the pseudogene TRBV3-2) to TRBJ1-5; a weak D match, TRBD1 (6 bases). This CDR3 is 15 amino acids long. V lost 1 base to trimming and J lost 6 bases, with 13 bases between them. Per the germline V gene, CDR1 is LGHDT and CDR2 is YNNKEL (reference sequence). CDR3: CASSQGGGGSQPQHF. In DNA, the CDR3 is TGTGCCAGCAGCCAAGGGGGCGGGGGCAGTCAGCCCCAGCATTTT.

The gene calls are TRBV6-2 or TRBV6-3 and TRBJ2-7; D is possibly TRBD1 (5 bases). The germline CDR1 and CDR2 sequences are MNHEY and SVGEGT. CDR3 length equals 17 residues. The V end lost 2 bases, the J end lost 2 bases, and 19 bases lay between the germline ends. The CDR3 sequence: CASSYHPPQGLTYEQYF. The CDR3 nucleotides are TGTGCCAGCAGTTACCACCCTCCTCAGGGTCTGACCTACGAGCAGTACTTC.

This clone has only a few counts. This sequence joins TRBV15 and TRBJ1-4; TRBD1 agrees at 8 bases. This CDR3 has 16 residues. V lost 3 bases to trimming and J lost 7 bases; unmatched junction nucleotides: 10. The germline CDR1 and CDR2 sequences are LNHNV and YYDKDF (reference sequence). This CDR3 reads CATSSPNQGASEKLFF. The CDR3 nucleotides read TGTGCCACCAGCAGCCCCAACCAGGGGGCGAGTGAAAAACTGTTTTTT.

The chain combines TRBV5-4 with TRBJ2-2, with TRBD2 as a possible D gene (6 bases). Trimming cost V 5 bases and J 0 bases, with 8 bases left between them. Germline V gene sequence: CDR1 SGHNT, CDR2 YYREEE (reference sequence). This CDR3 spans 14 amino acids. DNA of the CDR3: TGTGCCAGCAGAACGGGGGCGAACACCGGGGAGCTGTTTTTT. Its translation is CASRTGANTGELFF. Combining the CDR3 with reference TRBV5-4 and TRBJ2-2 gives the whole variable domain ETGVTQSPTHLIKTRGQQVTLRCSSQSGHNTVSWYQQALGQGPQFIFQYYREEENGRGNFPPRFSGLQFPNYSSELNVNALELDDSALYLCASRTGANTGELFFGEGSRLTVL.

This clone showed up just a few times. The V call is TRBV6-5, the J call TRBJ1-6, with D hard to call. The V end was cut by 2 bases, the J end by 10 bases, with 15 bases between. The germline V gene has CDR1 MNHEY and CDR2 SVGAGI. The CDR3 has 15 residues. The CDR3 loop is CASSYETPGFSPLHF. As DNA, the CDR3 is TGTGCCAGCAGTTACGAAACCCCCGGGTTCTCACCCCTCCACTTT.

The V call is TRBV27, the J call TRBJ1-1; the D gene is possibly TRBD1 (6 bases). CDR1 MNHEY and CDR2 SMNVEV come from the germline V gene (reference sequence). This CDR3 has 14 amino acids. The V gene lost 7 bases and the J gene lost 0 bases, with 12 bases spanning the gap. CDR3 residues: CASKFDRMNTEAFF. For the CDR3, the DNA is TGTGCCAGCAAATTTGACAGGATGAACACTGAAGCTTTCTTT.

The chain is built from TRBV28 and TRBJ1-2; 7 nucleotides agree with TRBD1. The germline V gene has CDR1 MDHEN and CDR2 SYDVKM. V was pared by 6 bases and J by 4 bases, with 8 bases of the junction left unmatched. The CDR3 is made up of 14 amino acids. The CDR3 loop reads CASSFNRGGYGYTF. CDR3 nucleotide sequence: TGTGCCAGCAGCTTTAACAGGGGCGGCTATGGCTACACCTTC.